This T cell receptor beta chain was identified during a study of identical twins. In TCRdb, the 5' RACE reads were re-called with MiXCR into one record per CDR3 protein. The data show around 230,000 distinct CDR3 sequences, around a tenth seen once. This clonotype has at least ten counts. Germline V CDR1 and CDR2: GTSNPN, SVGIG (reference sequence). V lost 2 bases and J lost 10, with 15 bases in between. The CDR3 covers 14 residues. Sequenced material: memory (CD45RO+) T cells sorted from blood. This sequence originates from a young woman in good health. The chain has TRBV30 and TRBJ1-6; perhaps TRBD1 as D (5 bases). CDR3 in DNA: TGTGCCTGGAGTAGGACGGGGGAACGATCACCCCTCCACTTT. Translated: CAWSRTGERSPLHF.